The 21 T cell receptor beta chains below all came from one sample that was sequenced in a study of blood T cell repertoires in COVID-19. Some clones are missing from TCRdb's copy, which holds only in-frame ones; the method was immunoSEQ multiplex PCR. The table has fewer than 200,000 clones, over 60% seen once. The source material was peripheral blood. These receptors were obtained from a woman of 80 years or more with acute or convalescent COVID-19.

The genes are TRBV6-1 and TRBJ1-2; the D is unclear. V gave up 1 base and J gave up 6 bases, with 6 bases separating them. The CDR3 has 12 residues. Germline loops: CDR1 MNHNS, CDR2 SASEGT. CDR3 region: CASSEVGDGYTF. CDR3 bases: TGTGCCAGCAGTGAAGTCGGGGATGGCTACACCTTC.

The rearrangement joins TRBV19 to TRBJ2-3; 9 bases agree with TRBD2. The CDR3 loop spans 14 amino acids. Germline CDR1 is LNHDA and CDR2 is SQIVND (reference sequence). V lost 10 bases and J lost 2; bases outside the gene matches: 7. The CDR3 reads CATKRGDTTDTQYF. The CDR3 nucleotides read TGTGCCACAAAGCGGGGGGATACCACAGATACGCAGTATTTT.

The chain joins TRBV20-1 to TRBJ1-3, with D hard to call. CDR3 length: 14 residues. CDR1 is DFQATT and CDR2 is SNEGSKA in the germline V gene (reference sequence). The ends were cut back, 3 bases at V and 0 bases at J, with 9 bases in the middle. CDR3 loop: CSASYSSSGNTIYF. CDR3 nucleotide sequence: TGCAGTGCTAGTTACTCTAGCTCTGGAAACACCATATATTTT.

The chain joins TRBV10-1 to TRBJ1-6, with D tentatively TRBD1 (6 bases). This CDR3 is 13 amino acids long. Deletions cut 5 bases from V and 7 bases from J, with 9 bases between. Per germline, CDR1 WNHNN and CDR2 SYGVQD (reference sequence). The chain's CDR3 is CASSYRENSPLHF. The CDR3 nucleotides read TGCGCCAGCAGTTACAGGGAAAATTCACCCCTCCACTTT.

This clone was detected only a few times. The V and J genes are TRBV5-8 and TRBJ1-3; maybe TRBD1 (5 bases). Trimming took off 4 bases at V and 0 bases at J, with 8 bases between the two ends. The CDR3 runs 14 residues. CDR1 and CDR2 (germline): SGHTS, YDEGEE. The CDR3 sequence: CASSEGLSGNTIYF. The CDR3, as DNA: TGTGCCAGCAGCGAGGGACTCTCTGGAAACACCATATATTTT.

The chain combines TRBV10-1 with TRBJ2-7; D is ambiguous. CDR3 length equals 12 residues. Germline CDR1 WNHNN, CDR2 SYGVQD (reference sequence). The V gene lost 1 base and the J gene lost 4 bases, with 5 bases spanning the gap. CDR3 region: CASSEFSYEQYF. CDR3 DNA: TGCGCCAGCAGTGAGTTTAGTTACGAGCAGTACTTC.

This chain's CDR3 is CASSLVGRGEGAEAFF. The CDR3 nucleotides are TGTGCCAGCAGCTTGGTAGGCAGGGGGGAAGGGGCTGAAGCTTTCTTT. The chain links TRBV5-5 to TRBJ1-1; 7 bases align to TRBD1. There are 16 residues in the CDR3. Germline V CDR1 and CDR2: SGHKS, YYEKEE (reference sequence). V dropped 0 bases and J dropped 6; count of bases not matched to a gene: 11.

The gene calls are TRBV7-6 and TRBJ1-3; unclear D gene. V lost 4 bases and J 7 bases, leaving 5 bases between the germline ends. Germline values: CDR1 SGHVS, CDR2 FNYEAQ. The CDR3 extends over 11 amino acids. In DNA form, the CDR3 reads TGTGCCAGCAGCTCCTCCAACACCATATATTTT. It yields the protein CASSSSNTIYF.

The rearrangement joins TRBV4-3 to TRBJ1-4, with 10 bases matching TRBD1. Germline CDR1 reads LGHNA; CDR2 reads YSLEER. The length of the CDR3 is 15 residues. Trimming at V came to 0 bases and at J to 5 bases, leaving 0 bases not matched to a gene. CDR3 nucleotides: TGCGCCAGCAGCCAAGAGGGACAGGGGAATGAAAAACTGTTTTTT. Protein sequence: CASSQEGQGNEKLFF.

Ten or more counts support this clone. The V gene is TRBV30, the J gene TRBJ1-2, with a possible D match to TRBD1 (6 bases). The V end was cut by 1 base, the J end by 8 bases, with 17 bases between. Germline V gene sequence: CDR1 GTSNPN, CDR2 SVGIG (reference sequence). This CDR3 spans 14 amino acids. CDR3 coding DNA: TGTGCCTGGAGTGCGGACAGTCCTCAAGTGGGCTACACCTTC. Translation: CAWSADSPQVGYTF. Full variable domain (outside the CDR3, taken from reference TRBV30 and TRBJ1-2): SQTIHQWPATLVQPVGSPLSLECTVEGTSNPNLYWYRQAAGRGLQLLFYSVGIGQISSEVPQNLSASRPQDRQFILSSKKLLLSDSGFYLCAWSADSPQVGYTFGSGTRLTVV.

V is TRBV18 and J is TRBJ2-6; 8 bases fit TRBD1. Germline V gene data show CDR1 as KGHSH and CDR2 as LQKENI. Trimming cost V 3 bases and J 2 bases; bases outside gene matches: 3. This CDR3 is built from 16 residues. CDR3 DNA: TGTGCCAGCTCACCGTGGACAGGGCCTGGGGCCAACGTCCTGACTTTC. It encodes CASSPWTGPGANVLTF. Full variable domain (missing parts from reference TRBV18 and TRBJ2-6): NAGVMQNPRHLVRRRGQEARLRCSPMKGHSHVYWYRQLPEEGLKFMVYLQKENIIDESGMPKERFSAEFPKEGPSILRIQQVVRGDSAAYFCASSPWTGPGANVLTFGAGSRLTVL.

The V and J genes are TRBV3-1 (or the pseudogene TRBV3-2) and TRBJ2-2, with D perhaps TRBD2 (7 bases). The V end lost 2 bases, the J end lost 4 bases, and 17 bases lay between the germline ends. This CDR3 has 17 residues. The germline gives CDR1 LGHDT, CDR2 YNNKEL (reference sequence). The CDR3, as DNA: TGTGCCAGCAGCCAACCGTATGGGGGGGCGCCCACCGGGGAGCTGTTTTTT. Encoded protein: CASSQPYGGAPTGELFF.

The CDR3 sequence is CASRQTSGALAVQFF. The CDR3 DNA reads as TGTGCCAGCAGGCAAACTAGCGGGGCCCTGGCCGTGCAGTTCTTC. The gene calls are TRBV2 and TRBJ2-1; 10 positions agree with TRBD2. The CDR3 spans 15 residues. V lost 6 bases to trimming and J lost 12 bases; unmatched junction nucleotides: 14. CDR1 and CDR2 from the germline V gene are SNHLY and FYNNEI.

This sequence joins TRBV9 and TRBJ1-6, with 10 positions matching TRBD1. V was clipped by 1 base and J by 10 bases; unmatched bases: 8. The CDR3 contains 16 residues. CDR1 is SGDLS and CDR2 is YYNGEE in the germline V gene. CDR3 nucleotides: TGTGCCAGCAGCGTATCCTGGACAGGGGGAGACTCACCCCTCCACTTT. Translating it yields CASSVSWTGGDSPLHF.

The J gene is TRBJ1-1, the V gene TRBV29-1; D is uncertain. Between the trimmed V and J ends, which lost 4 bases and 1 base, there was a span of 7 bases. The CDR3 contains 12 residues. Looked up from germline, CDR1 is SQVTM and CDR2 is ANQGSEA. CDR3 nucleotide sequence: TGCAGCGTTGCGCGCCCGAACACTGAAGCTTTCTTT. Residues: CSVARPNTEAFF.

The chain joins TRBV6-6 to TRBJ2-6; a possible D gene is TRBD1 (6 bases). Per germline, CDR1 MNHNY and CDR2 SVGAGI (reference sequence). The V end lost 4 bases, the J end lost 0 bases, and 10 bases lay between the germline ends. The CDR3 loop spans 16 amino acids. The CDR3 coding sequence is TGTGCCAGCAGTTCACAGGGCGACTCTGGGGCCAACGTCCTGACTTTC. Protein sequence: CASSSQGDSGANVLTF.

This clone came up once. The CDR3 protein is CASSRIGVRRGTEAFF. The DNA of the CDR3 is TGCGCCAGCAGCCGCATTGGCGTCAGGCGGGGCACTGAAGCTTTCTTT. The chain carries TRBV5-1 and TRBJ1-1, with unresolved D. The V gene's germline CDR1 is SGHRS and CDR2 YFSETQ. Trimming pared 4 bases from V and 4 bases from J, leaving 20 bases between. This CDR3 spans 16 amino acids.

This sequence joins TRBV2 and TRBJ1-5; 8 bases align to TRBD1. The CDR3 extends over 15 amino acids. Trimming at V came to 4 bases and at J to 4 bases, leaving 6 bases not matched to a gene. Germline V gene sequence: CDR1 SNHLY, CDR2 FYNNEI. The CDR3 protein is CASSGGTGLNQPQHF. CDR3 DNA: TGTGCCAGCAGTGGGGGGACAGGACTAAATCAGCCCCAGCATTTT.

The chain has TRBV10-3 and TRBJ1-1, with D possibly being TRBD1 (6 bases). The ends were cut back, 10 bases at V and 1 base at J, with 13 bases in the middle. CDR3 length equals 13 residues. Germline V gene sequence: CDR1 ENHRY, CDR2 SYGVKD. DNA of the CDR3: TGTGCCAGTCAGGACAGCCAGAACACTGAAGCTTTCTTT. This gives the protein CASQDSQNTEAFF.

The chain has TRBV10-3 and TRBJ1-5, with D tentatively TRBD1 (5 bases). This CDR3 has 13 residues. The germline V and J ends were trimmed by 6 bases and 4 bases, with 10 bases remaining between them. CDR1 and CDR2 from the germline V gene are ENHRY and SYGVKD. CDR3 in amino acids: CAIRQGINQPQHF. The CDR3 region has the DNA TGTGCCATCAGGCAGGGAATTAATCAGCCCCAGCATTTT.

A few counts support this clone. DNA of the CDR3: TGTGCCAGCAGCCTATGGACACGGAACAATGAGCAGTTCTTC. This codes for CASSLWTRNNEQFF. The chain employs TRBV6-2 or TRBV6-3 and TRBJ2-1; D may be TRBD1 (5 bases). The germline CDR1 and CDR2 sequences are MNHEY and SVGEGT. The V and J ends lost 6 bases and 5 bases respectively, with 14 bases between them. The CDR3 extends over 14 amino acids.